This T cell receptor beta chain was captured in a study of monozygotic twins with inflammatory bowel disease. Study outcomes and limitations: Data gave no support to a single strong signal or clonotype associated with IBD. No difference was seen in repertoire similarity between concordant and discordant twins, possibly from limited power.

To note about this clonotype: The target antigen is unknown.

The germline V gene has CDR1 SGDLS and CDR2 YYNGEE. This CDR3 is 15 amino acids long. Following a re-call of the 5' RACE reads, TCRdb has one entry per CDR3 protein and lacks DNA. The sample has a few hundred thousand distinct CDR3 sequences. This clonotype originated in a human donor with ulcerative colitis or Crohn's disease, or a healthy co-twin of an affected twin (not recorded which). The sample consisted of blood. The rearrangement links TRBV9 to TRBJ2-3; lacking DNA, the TRBD1 call made by TCRdb goes unchecked. The CDR3 is CASSVGDRAKDTQYF. The entire variable domain, with the rest obtained from reference TRBV9 and TRBJ2-3, is as follows: DSGVTQTPKHLITATGQRVTLRCSPRSGDLSVYWYQQSLDQGLQFLIQYYNGEERAKGNILERFSAQQFPDLHSELNLSSLELGDSALYFCASSVGDRAKDTQYFGPGTRLTVL.